This TCR beta chain is drawn from a study of identical twins. The V and J ends lost 4 bases and 12 bases, in that order; junction bases with no gene match: 17. The CDR3 totals 17 residues. The germline V gene has CDR1 PRHDT and CDR2 FYEKMQ (reference sequence). This clonotype showed up just once. It was template switching that added a universal primer site, and there were unique molecular identifiers on the cDNA. Using its own MiXCR run on the 5' RACE reads, TCRdb lists one record per CDR3 protein. The sample holds roughly 770,000 distinct CDR3 sequences, around a sixth seen once. These data were likewise used in another study, on T cells expressing NK-cell markers. That paper states: Source material for TCR beta repertoires consisted of sorted CD3+CD56+NKG2C+, CD3+CD56+NKG2C- and CD3+CD56-NKG2C+ T cells.

The sample comprised PBMCs. The sequence was obtained from a woman between 18 and 29 years old in good health. The chain joins TRBV13 to TRBJ2-3; 12 bases fit TRBD2. Written as DNA, the CDR3 is TGTGCCAGCAGCTATAACCCGGGACTAGCGGGTTATCTTGAACAGTATTTT. Translation gives CASSYNPGLAGYLEQYF.